These 11 T cell receptor beta chains share one sample of origin, sequenced in a study of beta chain features in type 1 diabetes (dated by TCRdb to the late 2010s). The receptor library was made with the immunoSEQ multiplex PCR assay. The entire amount of isolated RNA was reverse transcribed using the High Capacity cDNA Reverse Transcription Kit, so the sequenced TCRB transcripts were expressed ones. The clones in this table, taken by TCRdb from immuneACCESS, are in-frame only. Not every clone is retained; where verified, under half of the shortfall comes from an unresolved V gene, and the cause of the rest is unknown. Within this sample are under 250,000 clones, with around a quarter of them counted one time only. The ten top clones hold approximately 4% of the sample. The sequenced sample was central memory CD4+ T cells from blood. The receptor source for this set is a young man in good health.

About this clone itself: At the DNA level, this CDR3 is encoded by other sequences in the same sample as well. The rearrangement joins TRBV29-1 to TRBJ1-1; tentatively, D is TRBD1 (6 bases). Germline values: CDR1 SQVTM, CDR2 ANQGSEA. The V and J ends lost 5 bases and 5 bases respectively, with 12 bases between them. The CDR3 covers 12 residues. The CDR3 here is CSVTQGNTEAFF. CDR3 nucleotide sequence: TGCAGCGTTACACAGGGAAATACTGAAGCTTTCTTT.

This clone was seen a handful of times. The CDR3 nucleotides read TGCAGCGTTCAGTCAGGGGCTGGGGCCAACGTCCTGACTTTC. This sequence encodes CSVQSGAGANVLTF. V gene TRBV29-1 combines with J gene TRBJ2-6; D possibly corresponds to TRBD1 (6 bases). The ends were cut back, 5 bases at V and 2 bases at J, with 10 bases in the middle. This CDR3 has 14 residues. CDR1 is SQVTM and CDR2 is ANQGSEA in the germline V gene.

The gene calls are TRBV23-1 and TRBJ2-5, with 8 bases matching TRBD2. TRBV23-1 is an ORF, with its function uncertain. V dropped 2 bases and J dropped 2; count of bases not matched to a gene: 7. This CDR3 comprises 16 residues. CDR3 sequence (DNA): TGCGCCAGCAGTCAAGGGAGACTAGCGTCACAAGAGACCCAGTACTTC. Amino acid sequence: CASSQGRLASQETQYF.

This clone was seen only a few times. This sequence joins TRBV7-6 and TRBJ1-5, with a possible D match to TRBD1 (6 bases). Trimming removed 4 bases at V and 7 bases at J, with 11 bases between. Germline assignment: CDR1 SGHVS and CDR2 FNYEAQ. The CDR3 sequence is 13 residues long. The CDR3 is CASSSDRRQPQHF. As DNA, the CDR3 is TGTGCCAGCAGCTCCGACAGGCGCCAGCCCCAGCATTTT. Complete variable domain (other parts from reference TRBV7-6 and TRBJ1-5): GAGVSQSPRYKVTKRGQDVALRCDPISGHVSLYWYRQALGQGPEFLTYFNYEAQQDKSGLPNDRFSAERPEGSISTLTIQRTEQRDSAMYRCASSSDRRQPQHFGDGTRLSIL.

This clone was seen only a few times. This chain connects TRBV18 to TRBJ2-5; tentatively, D is TRBD2 (6 bases). CDR1 is KGHSH, CDR2 LQKENI, per germline. The ends were cut back, 2 bases at V and 1 base at J, with 14 bases in the middle. CDR3 length equals 16 residues. The CDR3 is CASSPSGRLPQETQYF. For the CDR3, the DNA is TGTGCCAGCTCACCATCGGGGAGGCTGCCCCAAGAGACCCAGTACTTC.

This clone was counted a few times. The genes are TRBV10-3 and TRBJ2-2, with 10 bases identical to TRBD1. CDR3 size: 16 residues. Germline V gene sequence: CDR1 ENHRY, CDR2 SYGVKD. V gave up 5 bases and J gave up 5 bases; unmatched junction bases: 8. The CDR3 region is CAISSGTGDRTGELFF. In DNA, the CDR3 is TGTGCCATCAGTTCGGGGACAGGGGATCGGACCGGGGAGCTGTTTTTT.

In its sample, this clone was seen a few times. This rearrangement joins TRBV29-1 to TRBJ2-7, with 11 bases identical to TRBD2. This CDR3 comprises 15 residues. V lost 6 bases to trimming and J lost 4 bases; unmatched junction nucleotides: 11. Germline-derived CDR1 and CDR2 are SQVTM and ANQGSEA. The CDR3 coding sequence is TGCAGCGTCGTCGGGACTAGCGGACAGGGGTACGAGCAGTACTTC. This gives the protein CSVVGTSGQGYEQYF.

A few counts support this clone. The chain combines TRBV7-8 with TRBJ1-6, with a tentative D call TRBD1 (5 bases). This CDR3 region has 16 residues. Trimming cost V 0 bases and J 5 bases, with 11 bases left between them. Germline V gene sequence: CDR1 SGHVS, CDR2 FQNEAQ. As DNA, the CDR3 is TGTGCCAGCAGCTTAGCGAGGGGACGGAATAATTCACCCCTCCACTTT. Translating gives CASSLARGRNNSPLHF.

The rearrangement joins TRBV4-3 to TRBJ2-1; 10 bases line up with TRBD2. This CDR3 contains 15 residues. The germline CDR1 and CDR2 sequences are LGHNA and YSLEER. The V segment lost 0 bases and the J segment 6 bases; nucleotides outside the gene matches: 2. Here the CDR3 DNA reads TGCGCCAGCAGCCAAGACGGACTAGCGGCCAATGAGCAGTTCTTC. This encodes CASSQDGLAANEQFF.

The gene calls are TRBV29-1 and TRBJ1-2, with D uncertain. Germline CDR1 reads SQVTM; CDR2 reads ANQGSEA. Between the trimmed V and J ends, which lost 7 bases and 8 bases, there was a span of 14 bases. The CDR3 extends over 11 amino acids. This CDR3 is CSGKIAWGYTF. The CDR3 nucleotides are TGCAGCGGCAAAATAGCGTGGGGCTACACCTTC.

The chain couples TRBV29-1 to TRBJ2-5; TRBD2 is a possible D gene (5 bases). Trimming shortened V by 3 bases and J by 4 bases, and 12 bases separated the two germline ends. Germline CDR1 reads SQVTM; CDR2 reads ANQGSEA. CDR3 length: 13 residues. Here the CDR3 DNA reads TGCAGCGTTGATATGAATCGGGGAGAGACCCAGTACTTC. Residues: CSVDMNRGETQYF.